A selection of T cell receptor beta chains follows, all from one sample in a study of blood T cells in healthy people across ages. TCRdb analysed the 5' RACE reads with MiXCR anew, one entry per CDR3 protein. The data hold 650,000 to 700,000 distinct CDR3 sequences, with 52% observed a single time. Material for sequencing was blood. The receptors stem from a woman aged 80 or over in good health. CDR3s include the opening cysteine and the closing phenylalanine or tryptophan. D genes are given only for firm matches. Only part of the rows carry a size: once, few, many, or a class if the clone is expanded.

clone_size v_call d_call cdr3_aa
many TRBV9 TRBD1 CASSPGQGIIGYTF
- TRBV6-5 TRBD1 CASSYSGQGLNTEAFF
few TRBV20-1 TRBD1 CSASPRGRINEQYF
many TRBV12-3/TRBV12-4 - CASRGGTDPTDTQYF
many TRBV28 TRBD2 CASSLRLAGGDEQYF
many TRBV6-6 TRBD1 CASSSPDRGQETQYF
- TRBV7-2 - CASSLQGGRGGARGGNEQFF
- TRBV20-1 TRBD2 CSAGLAGGVDKNIQYF
- TRBV20-1 - CSVGRRSSYEQYF
- TRBV29-1 TRBD1 CSVDTGADTQYF
- TRBV14 - CASSQGGAGFPYEQYF
few TRBV28 - CASSLYPGNYGYTF
- TRBV3-1 - CASSQQGGGYTF
many TRBV20-1 TRBD2 CSASGLAGSRREQYF
- TRBV4-2 - CASSQDRAGSPLHF
- TRBV6-1 TRBD1 CASSEAGTGTSNYGYTF
- TRBV7-3 TRBD2 CASSLRGGWSSYNEQYF
- TRBV28 TRBD1 CASSSAGTANEQFF
- TRBV5-1 - CASSGQLATNEKLFF
- TRBV5-8 - CASSLIIGSSTDTQYF
- TRBV7-9 - CASSYPGVEAFF
many TRBV3-1 TRBD2 CASSQDVLAGADTQYF
- TRBV27 - CASSFSRGGTQYF
- TRBV27 TRBD2 CASRPAGLLETQYF
few TRBV5-1 - CASRVRGGRYEQYF
- TRBV5-1 - CASSSRSINEQYF
- TRBV7-2 - CASSLAGAPGPDKNIQYF
- TRBV7-2 - CASRGLGAVAEAFF
- TRBV4-2 TRBD2 CASSQDGSGVYEQYF
few TRBV5-1 - CASSLVFGSSTDTQYF
few TRBV7-9 TRBD1 CASSNTGEGQYF